Listed below are T cell receptor beta chains from one sample, sequenced in a study of blood T cell repertoires in COVID-19. Assay used: immunoSEQ multiplex PCR; TCRdb lists only in-frame clones, some missing. Seen here are about 90,000 clones, over 75% observed once, and the top ten hold 4.5% to 5.5%. Input material: peripheral blood. The receptors were sampled from a man aged 45 to 65 with acute or convalescent COVID-19. CDR3s include the opening cysteine and the closing phenylalanine or tryptophan. Fields, in order: D gene, V gene, J gene, CDR3 DNA, CDR3 protein. The D gene is left open where the match is weak.

d_call: TRBD1
v_call: TRBV19
j_call: TRBJ2-1
cdr3_nt: TGTGCCAGTAGTCCACAGGGGTCCTACAATGAGCAGTTCTTC
cdr3_aa: CASSPQGSYNEQFF

d_call: NA
v_call: TRBV7-9
j_call: TRBJ1-5
cdr3_nt: TGTGCCAGCAGCTTAGGAACAGGACGTTATAGCAATCAGCCCCAGCATTTT
cdr3_aa: CASSLGTGRYSNQPQHF

d_call: NA
v_call: TRBV7-8
j_call: TRBJ2-2
cdr3_nt: TGTGCCAGCAGCTTAGGTGCCTTACTAGCACCCGGGGAGCTGTTTTTT
cdr3_aa: CASSLGALLAPGELFF

d_call: TRBD1
v_call: TRBV5-1
j_call: TRBJ2-7
cdr3_nt: TGCGCCAGCAGCTTGAGCGGGGACAGGGGTCACGAGCAGTACTTC
cdr3_aa: CASSLSGDRGHEQYF

d_call: NA
v_call: TRBV28
j_call: TRBJ2-2
cdr3_nt: TGTGCCAGCAGTCCAACATCGGCAGAAGCGAAAGCGAACACCGGGGAGCTGTTTTTT
cdr3_aa: CASSPTSAEAKANTGELFF

d_call: NA
v_call: TRBV11-2
j_call: TRBJ2-3
cdr3_nt: TGTGCCAGCAGCTTAGTTTGGCCAGATACGCAGTATTTT
cdr3_aa: CASSLVWPDTQYF

d_call: TRBD1
v_call: TRBV5-8
j_call: TRBJ2-4
cdr3_nt: TGTGCCAGCAGCTTGGAGGCAGGGGGCTTGAACATTCAGTACTTC
cdr3_aa: CASSLEAGGLNIQYF

d_call: NA
v_call: TRBV5-1
j_call: TRBJ2-1
cdr3_nt: TGCGCCAGCAGCTTGGGTCGGCGGGACGACTCCTACAATGAGCAGTTCTTC
cdr3_aa: CASSLGRRDDSYNEQFF

d_call: NA
v_call: TRBV19
j_call: TRBJ2-1
cdr3_nt: TGTGCCAGTAGTATGAGGGGGGACAGGTTCTTC
cdr3_aa: CASSMRGDRFF

d_call: TRBD2
v_call: TRBV29-1
j_call: TRBJ2-7
cdr3_nt: TGCAGCGTTGAGGACGTTGGGAGGGGTCTAACCTACGAGCAGTACTTC
cdr3_aa: CSVEDVGRGLTYEQYF

d_call: TRBD1
v_call: TRBV25-1
j_call: TRBJ1-1
cdr3_nt: TGTGCCAGCAGCAGGGACAGCTCGAACACTGAAGCTTTCTTT
cdr3_aa: CASSRDSSNTEAFF

d_call: TRBD1
v_call: TRBV19
j_call: TRBJ1-3
cdr3_nt: TGTGCCAGTAGTATATCTTGGGACAGGCCCTCTGGAAACACCATATATTTT
cdr3_aa: CASSISWDRPSGNTIYF

d_call: NA
v_call: TRBV19
j_call: TRBJ2-6
cdr3_nt: TGTGCCAGTAGTATAAGGGGGGGCTCTGGGGCCAACGTCCTGACTTTC
cdr3_aa: CASSIRGGSGANVLTF

d_call: TRBD1
v_call: TRBV19
j_call: TRBJ1-2
cdr3_nt: TGTGCCACCCGAACGGGACAGGGGAGCTATGGCTACACCTTC
cdr3_aa: CATRTGQGSYGYTF

d_call: TRBD1
v_call: TRBV30
j_call: TRBJ2-2
cdr3_nt: TGTGCCTGGATAGACAGGGTTCCCGGGGAGCTGTTTTTT
cdr3_aa: CAWIDRVPGELFF

d_call: TRBD2
v_call: TRBV18
j_call: TRBJ2-7
cdr3_nt: TGTGCCAGCTCTTCCGGGACTAGCGGGAGGGCCTACGAGCAGTACTTC
cdr3_aa: CASSSGTSGRAYEQYF

d_call: TRBD2
v_call: TRBV29-1
j_call: TRBJ2-5
cdr3_nt: TGCAGCGTTGTTAGCGGGAGGAGAGAGACCCAGTACTTC
cdr3_aa: CSVVSGRRETQYF

d_call: NA
v_call: TRBV4-2
j_call: TRBJ2-7
cdr3_nt: TGTGCCAGCAGCCAAGACGCGGTTGGCCCCTACGAGCAGTACTTC
cdr3_aa: CASSQDAVGPYEQYF

d_call: NA
v_call: TRBV20-1
j_call: TRBJ1-1
cdr3_nt: TGCAGTGCTAGTCTAAGTCTATGGACTGAAGCTTTCTTT
cdr3_aa: CSASLSLWTEAFF

d_call: TRBD1
v_call: TRBV3-1/TRBV3-2
j_call: TRBJ2-5
cdr3_nt: TGTGCCAGCAGCCAGCCCGGGACAGCCCAAGAGACCCAGTACTTC
cdr3_aa: CASSQPGTAQETQYF